Presented here are 8 T cell receptor beta chains from one specimen sequenced in a study of vaccination effects on CD4 cells after COVID-19. Prior to sequencing, the ViraFEST assay stimulated PBMC with viral peptide pools, which expanded the antigen-specific CD4+ T cells. CD4+ T cells were isolated after 10 days of culture. Convalescent patients had PCR-confirmed SARS-CoV-2 infection between March and December 2020. Sequenced by immunoSEQ multiplex PCR; TCRdb stores in-frame clones only, minus some. The repertoire holds about 26,000 clones, with more than 75% as singletons. Their cognate antigens are unknown. Sequenced material: CD4+ T cells from PBMCs cultured with HCoV-NL63 spike peptides, taken before COVID-19 vaccination. Receptor source: a human donor who had a prior SARS-CoV-2 infection.

The chain uses TRBV6-1 and TRBJ1-2, with 11 positions matching TRBD1. Per germline, CDR1 MNHNS and CDR2 SASEGT. V shed 3 bases and J 4 bases; nucleotides not matched to a gene: 16. The CDR3 is 19 amino acids. CDR3 DNA: TGTGCCAGCAGTGATTTCTGGACAGGGGGCAGTGTCCTTGGCTATGGCTACACCTTC. This translates into CASSDFWTGGSVLGYGYTF.

This chain links TRBV5-1 with TRBJ2-2, with TRBD2 matching over 10 bases. CDR3 length: 15 residues. V was pared by 6 bases and J by 6 bases, with 8 bases of the junction left unmatched. Germline CDR1 is SGHRS and CDR2 is YFSETQ. The CDR3: CASMWLAGDSGELFF. The DNA of the CDR3 is TGCGCCAGCATGTGGCTAGCGGGAGATTCCGGGGAGCTGTTTTTT. Drawing the rest from reference TRBV5-1 and TRBJ2-2, the complete variable domain is KAGVTQTPRYLIKTRGQQVTLSCSPISGHRSVSWYQQTPGQGLQFLFEYFSETQRNKGNFPGRFSGRQFSNSRSEMNVSTLELGDSALYLCASMWLAGDSGELFFGEGSRLTVL.

This chain connects TRBV6-5 to TRBJ2-1; D possibly matches TRBD1 or TRBD2 (5 bases each). This CDR3 spans 13 amino acids. V lost 6 bases, J lost 0 bases, and 6 bases lay in between. Germline CDR1 is MNHEY and CDR2 is SVGAGI. This CDR3 is CASRGRSYNEQFF. The CDR3 nucleotides are TGTGCCAGCAGGGGACGCTCCTACAATGAGCAGTTCTTC.

This clone was detected a few times. This sequence joins TRBV2 and TRBJ2-5; D is ambiguous. The V gene lost 6 bases and the J gene lost 4 bases, with 9 bases spanning the gap. The CDR3 sequence is 12 residues long. In germline, CDR1 is SNHLY, CDR2 FYNNEI. The CDR3 DNA reads as TGTGCCAGCAGCAGTAGCCCAGAGACCCAGTACTTC. Its protein product is CASSSSPETQYF.

The chain is built from TRBV11-2 and TRBJ2-5, with D hard to call. Per the germline V gene, CDR1 is SGHAT and CDR2 is FQNNGV. V was cut by 2 bases and J by 4 bases, with 8 bases left in between. The CDR3 length is 13 residues. CDR3: CASSLYGGETQYF. CDR3 DNA: TGTGCCAGCAGCTTATATGGCGGAGAGACCCAGTACTTC.

The rearrangement joins TRBV21-1 to TRBJ2-2; the table's D call, TRBD2, has no DNA check behind it. TRBV21-1 is classified as a pseudogene. The CDR3 is 19 residues long. The CDR3 here is CASSKAREFRLVQTGELFF. The CDR3 nucleotides are TGTGCCAGCAGCAAAGCGAGGGAGTTTAGGCTAGTGCAGACCGGGGAGCTGTTTTTT.

J is TRBJ2-5 and V is TRBV15; the D call may be TRBD1 or TRBD2 (6 bases each). Between the trimmed V and J ends, which lost 0 bases and 2 bases, there was a span of 19 bases. The CDR3 runs to 18 residues. Germline-derived CDR1 and CDR2 are LNHNV and YYDKDF (reference sequence). CDR3 amino acids: CATSRERGAIGLQETQYF. For the CDR3, the DNA is TGTGCCACCAGCAGAGAAAGGGGGGCGATTGGCTTACAAGAGACCCAGTACTTC.

This chain connects TRBV2 to TRBJ2-3; 9 nucleotides agree with TRBD2. CDR3 length equals 12 residues. V gave up 8 bases and J gave up 9 bases; unmatched junction bases: 6. CDR1 SNHLY and CDR2 FYNNEI come from the germline V gene. The DNA of the CDR3 is TGTGCCAGCCGAGAAGGACTAGCGACGCAGTATTTT. It translates to CASREGLATQYF. Filled out from reference TRBV2 and TRBJ2-3, the complete variable domain reads EPEVTQTPSHQVTQMGQEVILRCVPISNHLYFYWYRQILGQKVEFLVSFYNNEISEKSEIFDDQFSVERPDGSNFTLKIRSTKLEDSAMYFCASREGLATQYFGPGTRLTVL.